Shown below are 25 T cell receptor beta chains from a single sample sequenced in a study of cytomegalovirus exposure and HLA in healthy donors. The primer mix had 60 Vbeta and 13 Jbeta primers. Measured with immunoSEQ multiplex PCR; TCRdb has only the in-frame clones, and not every one. This sample yields around 150,000 clones, of which 70% to 80% are seen a single time; about a tenth belongs to the top ten. The sequenced sample was PBMCs. Source of these receptors: a man aged 18-30 years in good health and CMV-seropositive.

This rearrangement joins TRBV5-6 to TRBJ1-2; perhaps TRBD1 as D (6 bases). CDR1 is SGHDT, CDR2 YYEEEE, per germline. The CDR3 spans 14 residues. V was pared by 4 bases and J by 0 bases, with 10 bases between. The CDR3 DNA sequence: TGTGCCAGCAGCATCGGACAGACTAACTATGGCTACACCTTC. Protein sequence: CASSIGQTNYGYTF.

CDR3 residues: CASSLHGGGNSPLHF. DNA of the CDR3: TGTGCCAGCAGCTTGCACGGGGGGGGTAATTCACCCCTCCACTTT. This chain joins TRBV5-8 and TRBJ1-6; perhaps TRBD1 as D (5 bases). CDR1 SGHTS and CDR2 YDEGEE come from the germline V gene. The ends were cut back, 1 base at V and 6 bases at J, with 11 bases in the middle. There are 15 residues in the CDR3.

This rearrangement joins TRBV5-1 to TRBJ1-1; TRBD1 agrees at 7 bases. After removal of 5 bases from V and 2 bases from J, the junction contained 3 bases not matched to a gene. This CDR3 comprises 13 residues. The germline gives CDR1 SGHRS, CDR2 YFSETQ. CDR3: CASRTGSNTEAFF. The DNA of the CDR3 is TGCGCCAGCAGGACAGGGAGTAACACTGAAGCTTTCTTT.

The table lists this clone with a few counts. This chain uses TRBV2 with TRBJ2-5; D possibly corresponds to TRBD1 (6 bases). Trimming took off 7 bases at V and 3 bases at J, with 9 bases between the two ends. This CDR3 contains 12 residues. CDR1 and CDR2 (germline): SNHLY, FYNNEI. The DNA for the CDR3 is TGTGCCAGCAACCACAGGGAAGAGACCCAGTACTTC. This sequence encodes CASNHREETQYF.

The count of this clone is one. This sequence joins TRBV7-2 and TRBJ1-1; 9 positions agree with TRBD1. The V segment lost 4 bases and the J segment 5 bases; nucleotides outside the gene matches: 2. Germline V gene lookup returns CDR1 SGHTA and CDR2 FQGNSA. This CDR3 contains 13 residues. CDR3 DNA sequence: TGTGCCAGCAGCTCAGGACAGGGGACTGAAGCTTTCTTT. Protein sequence: CASSSGQGTEAFF. Full variable domain (missing parts from reference TRBV7-2 and TRBJ1-1): GAGVSQSPSNKVTEKGKDVELRCDPISGHTALYWYRQSLGQGLEFLIYFQGNSAPDKSGLPSDRFSAERTGGSVSTLTIQRTQQEDSAVYLCASSSGQGTEAFFGQGTRLTVV.

This chain connects TRBV7-9 to TRBJ2-7, with TRBD1 as a possible D gene (6 bases). V was cut by 0 bases and J by 4 bases, with 13 bases left in between. The CDR3 is 15 amino acids. Germline CDR1 SEHNR, CDR2 FQNEAQ (reference sequence). The DNA for the CDR3 is TGTGCCAGCAGCTTAGCAGGGACACCTAATTACGAGCAGTACTTC. It encodes CASSLAGTPNYEQYF. Supplemented by reference TRBV7-9 and TRBJ2-7, the full variable domain reads DTGVSQNPRHKITKRGQNVTFRCDPISEHNRLYWYRQTLGQGPEFLTYFQNEAQLEKSRLLSDRFSAERPKGSFSTLEIQRTEQGDSAMYLCASSLAGTPNYEQYFGPGTRLTVT.

The rearrangement uses TRBV5-1 and TRBJ2-4; D call uncertain. V shed 2 bases and J shed 0 bases, with 18 bases lying between them. CDR3 length: 18 residues. From germline, CDR1 is SGHRS and CDR2 YFSETQ. This chain's CDR3 is CASSLSSTNSLAKNIQYF. CDR3 coding DNA: TGCGCCAGCAGCTTATCATCCACCAACTCACTAGCCAAAAACATTCAGTACTTC.

V and J are TRBV6-1 and TRBJ2-2, with D uncertain. The CDR3 length is 14 residues. V shed 8 bases and J shed 1 base, with 11 bases lying between them. CDR1 MNHNS and CDR2 SASEGT come from the germline V gene. CDR3 DNA sequence: TGTGCCAGCCAAGCGTTAGAGAACACCGGGGAGCTGTTTTTT. Translated, it gives CASQALENTGELFF.

This clone has just one count. The rearrangement links TRBV12-5 to TRBJ2-4; 7 nucleotides agree with TRBD1. CDR1 and CDR2 (germline): LGHNT, FRNRAP. The CDR3 is made up of 14 amino acids. V lost 6 bases and J lost 5; bases outside the gene matches: 7. The CDR3 loop is CASGTPGTENIQYF. The CDR3 DNA follows: TGTGCTAGTGGGACCCCCGGGACAGAAAACATTCAGTACTTC.

CDR3 in DNA: TGTGCCAGCAAGGACAGGAGTAACACTGAAGCTTTCTTT. Its protein is CASKDRSNTEAFF. V usage is TRBV6-5 and J usage is TRBJ1-1, with 7 nucleotides matching TRBD1. Losses at the gene ends were 7 bases for V and 2 bases for J; bases not matched to a gene: 4. Germline assignment: CDR1 MNHEY and CDR2 SVGAGI. This CDR3 has 13 amino acids.

The chain is built from TRBV4-3 and TRBJ2-5, with a possible D match to TRBD2 (5 bases). Trimming cost V 1 base and J 5 bases, with 11 bases left between them. The CDR3 has 14 residues. Germline CDR1 LGHNA, CDR2 YSLEER. The CDR3 nucleotides are TGCGCCAGCAGCCAAGTCGGAGGTTGGGAGACCCAGTACTTC. Amino acid sequence: CASSQVGGWETQYF.

V and J are TRBV18 and TRBJ2-7; tentatively, D is TRBD1 (5 bases). The length of the CDR3 is 11 residues. Trimming removed 8 bases from V and 4 bases from J, with 9 bases in between. Germline values: CDR1 KGHSH, CDR2 LQKENI. The CDR3 nucleotides read TGTGCCAGCGCGACAGCTTACGAGCAGTACTTC. Encoded protein: CASATAYEQYF.

The chain joins TRBV11-2 to TRBJ2-1; weak D call: TRBD1 (5 bases). Per germline, CDR1 SGHAT and CDR2 FQNNGV. The CDR3 is 16 amino acids. Trimming cost V 2 bases and J 0 bases, with 11 bases left between them. The CDR3 DNA reads TGTGCCAGCAGCTTATCCGAGACAGTCTCCTACAATGAGCAGTTCTTC. This encodes CASSLSETVSYNEQFF.

The rearrangement joins TRBV9 to TRBJ2-1; possibly TRBD2 for D (6 bases). There are 15 residues in the CDR3. Germline CDR1 and CDR2: SGDLS and YYNGEE. V shed 0 bases and J shed 12 bases, with 19 bases lying between them. This CDR3 reads CASSVALAETKGQFF. CDR3 DNA sequence: TGTGCCAGCAGCGTAGCACTAGCAGAGACCAAGGGGCAGTTCTTC.

The chain has TRBV9 and TRBJ2-3, with TRBD1 identical over 9 bases. The V and J ends lost 4 bases and 3 bases, in that order; junction bases with no gene match: 9. This CDR3 contains 16 residues. Germline V gene sequence: CDR1 SGDLS, CDR2 YYNGEE. CDR3: CASSTQQGALTDTQYF. The CDR3, as DNA: TGTGCCAGCAGCACCCAACAGGGGGCGCTGACAGATACGCAGTATTTT.

The chain is built from TRBV13 and TRBJ1-1, with 9 bases aligning to TRBD1. Losses at the gene ends were 5 bases for V and 0 bases for J; bases not matched to a gene: 10. CDR3 length: 17 amino acids. Germline assignment: CDR1 PRHDT and CDR2 FYEKMQ (reference sequence). The CDR3 reads CASSLTDRGSLNTEAFF. The CDR3 DNA is TGTGCCAGCAGCCTGACCGACAGGGGGTCGTTGAACACTGAAGCTTTCTTT.

The chain joins TRBV5-4 to TRBJ2-5; D unclear. The CDR3 is made up of 13 amino acids. The V gene's germline CDR1 is SGHNT and CDR2 YYREEE (reference sequence). V lost 0 bases, J lost 5 bases, and 8 bases lay in between. CDR3 in amino acids: CASSLGLSETQYF. The CDR3 bases are TGTGCCAGCAGCTTGGGTCTATCGGAGACCCAGTACTTC.

This chain links TRBV30 with TRBJ2-5; tentative D call: TRBD1 (7 bases). In germline, CDR1 is GTSNPN, CDR2 SVGIG (reference sequence). V was shortened by 0 bases and J by 4 bases, with 12 bases between the two germline ends. The CDR3 consists of 14 residues. For the CDR3, the DNA is TGTGCCTGGAGTGTAGGAGGGGGCTTAGAGACCCAGTACTTC. Its translation is CAWSVGGGLETQYF.

The chain recombines TRBV7-7 with TRBJ2-1; TRBD2 aligns across 11 bases. After removal of 5 bases from V and 5 bases from J, the junction contained 5 bases not matched to a gene. This CDR3 is 15 amino acids long. CDR1 and CDR2 from the germline V gene are SSHAT and FNYEAQ (reference sequence). CDR3 DNA sequence: TGTGCCAGCAGCCCCCAACTAGCGGGAGACAATGAGCAGTTCTTC. The encoded protein is CASSPQLAGDNEQFF.

The chain has TRBV2 and TRBJ2-3, with D perhaps TRBD2 (5 bases). V lost 4 bases to trimming and J lost 1 base, with 12 bases between them. Per germline, CDR1 SNHLY and CDR2 FYNNEI. The CDR3 totals 15 residues. The chain's CDR3 is CASSGRGLGTDTQYF. The CDR3 nucleotides are TGTGCCAGCAGTGGACGGGGTTTGGGCACAGATACGCAGTATTTT.

The chain couples TRBV30 to TRBJ1-5, with D perhaps matching TRBD1 (5 bases). The CDR3 has 15 residues. V dropped 2 bases and J dropped 0 bases, with 11 bases sitting between them. Germline V gene sequence: CDR1 GTSNPN, CDR2 SVGIG (reference sequence). The CDR3, as DNA: TGTGCCTGGAGTCGGGGGACGGATAGCAATCAGCCCCAGCATTTT. Protein: CAWSRGTDSNQPQHF.

With respect to this clone: The junction differs from germline at one of its ends, possibly a read error. V and J are TRBV6-5 and TRBJ2-6, with D possibly TRBD1 on 5 matching bases. CDR1 MNHEY and CDR2 SVGAGI come from the germline V gene. There are 14 residues in the CDR3. CDR3 loop: CASSPLSGANGLTF. CDR3 DNA sequence: TGTGCCAGCAGTCCTCTCTCTGGGGCCAACGGCCTGACTTTC.

The chain has TRBV25-1 and TRBJ2-1; 7 positions agree with TRBD1. From germline, CDR1 is MGHDK and CDR2 SYGVNS. The CDR3 has 16 residues. Unmatched junction bases numbered 7, after V lost 4 bases and J lost 1 base. The CDR3 reads CASSGSQGVSYNEQFF. As DNA, the CDR3 is TGTGCCAGCAGTGGTTCCCAGGGGGTTTCCTACAATGAGCAGTTCTTC.

This clone was counted only a few times. The rearrangement links TRBV5-4 to TRBJ2-7; possibly TRBD2 for D (7 bases). Trimming left V 2 bases short and J 4 bases short, with 16 bases between. The CDR3 covers 15 residues. Germline loops: CDR1 SGHNT, CDR2 YYREEE (reference sequence). The CDR3 DNA reads as TGTGCCAGCAGCTTTAGTGGGGGGGCTATGTACGAGCAGTACTTC. It is translated as CASSFSGGAMYEQYF.

The chain is built from TRBV4-2 and TRBJ2-7, with D possibly being TRBD2 (6 bases). CDR1 LGHNA and CDR2 YNFKEQ come from the germline V gene. CDR3 length equals 15 residues. V was pared by 0 bases and J by 3 bases, with 12 bases between. The CDR3 protein is CASSQDSRGSYEQYF. CDR3 in DNA: TGTGCCAGCAGCCAAGATAGCCGGGGGAGCTACGAGCAGTACTTC.